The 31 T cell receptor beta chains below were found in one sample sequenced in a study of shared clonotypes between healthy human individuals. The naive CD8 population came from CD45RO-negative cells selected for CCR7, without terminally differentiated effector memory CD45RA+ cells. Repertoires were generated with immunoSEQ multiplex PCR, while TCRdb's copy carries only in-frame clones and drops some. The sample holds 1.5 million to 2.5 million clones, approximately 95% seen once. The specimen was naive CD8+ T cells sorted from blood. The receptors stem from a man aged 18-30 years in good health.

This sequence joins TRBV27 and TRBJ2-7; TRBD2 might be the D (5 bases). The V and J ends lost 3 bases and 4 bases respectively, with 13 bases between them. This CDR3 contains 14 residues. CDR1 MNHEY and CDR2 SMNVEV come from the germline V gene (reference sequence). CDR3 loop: CASSLGEGLYEQYF. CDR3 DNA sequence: TGTGCCAGCAGTTTGGGTGAGGGTTTGTACGAGCAGTACTTC.

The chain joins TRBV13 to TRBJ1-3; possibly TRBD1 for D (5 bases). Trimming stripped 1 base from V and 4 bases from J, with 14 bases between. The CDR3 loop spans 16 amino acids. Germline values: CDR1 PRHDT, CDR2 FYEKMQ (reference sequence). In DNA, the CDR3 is TGTGCCAGCAGCTTAGCCCTCGGGGCGGAAGGAAACACCATATATTTT. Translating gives CASSLALGAEGNTIYF.

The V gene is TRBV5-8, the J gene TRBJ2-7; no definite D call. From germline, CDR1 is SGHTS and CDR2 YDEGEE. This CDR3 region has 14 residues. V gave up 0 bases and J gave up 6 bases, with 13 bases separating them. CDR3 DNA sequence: TGTGCCAGCAGCTTGGTACCCCATGAAGGCGAGCAGTACTTC. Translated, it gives CASSLVPHEGEQYF.

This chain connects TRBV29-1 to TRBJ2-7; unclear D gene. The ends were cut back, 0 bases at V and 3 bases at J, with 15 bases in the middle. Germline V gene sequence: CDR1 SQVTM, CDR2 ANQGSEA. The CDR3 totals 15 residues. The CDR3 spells CSVEEIGPSGYEQYF. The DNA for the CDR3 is TGCAGCGTTGAAGAAATAGGCCCAAGTGGCTACGAGCAGTACTTC.

The CDR3 spells CASSRTTGGGEQYF. In DNA form, the CDR3 reads TGTGCCAGCAGCCGAACTACGGGGGGTGGCGAGCAGTACTTC. This chain links TRBV4-2 with TRBJ2-7, with 7 bases fitting TRBD2. Germline V gene sequence: CDR1 LGHNA, CDR2 YNFKEQ. V was clipped by 4 bases and J by 6 bases; unmatched bases: 9. The CDR3 totals 14 residues.

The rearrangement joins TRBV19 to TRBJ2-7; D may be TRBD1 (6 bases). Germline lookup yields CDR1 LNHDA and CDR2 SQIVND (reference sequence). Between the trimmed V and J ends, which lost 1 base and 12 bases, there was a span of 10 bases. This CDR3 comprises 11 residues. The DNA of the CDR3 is TGTGCCAGTAGTATAGGAACAGGGATGTACTTC. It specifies CASSIGTGMYF.

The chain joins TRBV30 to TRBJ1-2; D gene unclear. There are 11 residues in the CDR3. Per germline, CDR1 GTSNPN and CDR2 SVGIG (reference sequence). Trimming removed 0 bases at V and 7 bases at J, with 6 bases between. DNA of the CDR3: TGTGCCTGGAGTGTTCCCGGTGGCTACACCTTC. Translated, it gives CAWSVPGGYTF.

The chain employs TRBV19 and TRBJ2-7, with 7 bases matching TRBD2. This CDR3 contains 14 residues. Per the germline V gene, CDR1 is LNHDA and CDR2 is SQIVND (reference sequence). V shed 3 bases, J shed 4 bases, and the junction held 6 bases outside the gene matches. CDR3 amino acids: CASSIAGVEYEQYF. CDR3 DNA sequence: TGTGCCAGTAGTATCGCGGGAGTAGAATACGAGCAGTACTTC.

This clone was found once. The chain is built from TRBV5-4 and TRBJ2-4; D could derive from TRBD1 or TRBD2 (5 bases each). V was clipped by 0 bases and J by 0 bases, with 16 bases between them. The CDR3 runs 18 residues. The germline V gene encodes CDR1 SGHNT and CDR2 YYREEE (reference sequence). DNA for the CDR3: TGTGCCAGCAGCTTGGCGGTTGAGGGACGGTTAGCCAAAAACATTCAGTACTTC. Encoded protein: CASSLAVEGRLAKNIQYF.

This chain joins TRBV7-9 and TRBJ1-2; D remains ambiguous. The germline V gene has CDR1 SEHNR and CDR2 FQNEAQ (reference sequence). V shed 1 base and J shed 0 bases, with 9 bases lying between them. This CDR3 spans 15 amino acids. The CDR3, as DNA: TGTGCCAGCAGCTTAGTTGAAGCTTCTAACTATGGCTACACCTTC. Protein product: CASSLVEASNYGYTF.

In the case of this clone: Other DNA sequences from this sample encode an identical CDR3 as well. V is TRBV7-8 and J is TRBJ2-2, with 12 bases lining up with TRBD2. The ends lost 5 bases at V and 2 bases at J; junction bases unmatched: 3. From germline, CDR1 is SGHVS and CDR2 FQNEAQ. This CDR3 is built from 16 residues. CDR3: CASSTGLAGNTGELFF. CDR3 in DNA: TGTGCCAGCAGCACGGGACTAGCGGGCAACACCGGGGAGCTGTTTTTT.

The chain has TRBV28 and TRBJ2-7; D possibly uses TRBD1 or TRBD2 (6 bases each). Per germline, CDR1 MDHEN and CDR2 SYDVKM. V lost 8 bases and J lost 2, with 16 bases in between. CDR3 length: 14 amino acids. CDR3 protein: CASLETGAAYEQYF. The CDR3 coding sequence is TGTGCCAGCCTCGAGACGGGGGCCGCCTACGAGCAGTACTTC.

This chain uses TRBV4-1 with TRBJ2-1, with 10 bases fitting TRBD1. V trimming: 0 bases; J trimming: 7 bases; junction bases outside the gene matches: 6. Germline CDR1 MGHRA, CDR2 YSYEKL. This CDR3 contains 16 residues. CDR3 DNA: TGCGCCAGCAGCCAAGAAGGGACAGGGGTATCAAATGAGCAGTTCTTC. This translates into CASSQEGTGVSNEQFF.

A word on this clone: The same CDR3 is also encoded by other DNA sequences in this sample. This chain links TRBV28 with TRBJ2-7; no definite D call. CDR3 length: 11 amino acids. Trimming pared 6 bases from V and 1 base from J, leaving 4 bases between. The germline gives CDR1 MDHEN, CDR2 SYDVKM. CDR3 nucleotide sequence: TGTGCCAGCAGCCGATCCTACGAGCAGTACTTC. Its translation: CASSRSYEQYF.

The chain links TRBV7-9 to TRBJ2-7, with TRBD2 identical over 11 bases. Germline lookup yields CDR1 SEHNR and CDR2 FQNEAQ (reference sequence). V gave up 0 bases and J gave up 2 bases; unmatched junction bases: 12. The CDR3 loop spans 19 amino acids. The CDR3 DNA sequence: TGTGCCAGCAGCTTAGCGGGACTAGCGGAGAACATGCGAACCTACGAGCAGTACTTC. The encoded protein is CASSLAGLAENMRTYEQYF.

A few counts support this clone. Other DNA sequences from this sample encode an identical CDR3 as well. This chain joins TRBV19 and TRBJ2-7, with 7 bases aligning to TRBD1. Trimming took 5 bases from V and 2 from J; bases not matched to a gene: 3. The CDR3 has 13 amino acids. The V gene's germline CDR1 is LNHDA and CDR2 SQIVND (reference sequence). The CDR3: CASSPGQTYEQYF. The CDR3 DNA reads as TGTGCCAGTAGTCCGGGACAGACCTACGAGCAGTACTTC.

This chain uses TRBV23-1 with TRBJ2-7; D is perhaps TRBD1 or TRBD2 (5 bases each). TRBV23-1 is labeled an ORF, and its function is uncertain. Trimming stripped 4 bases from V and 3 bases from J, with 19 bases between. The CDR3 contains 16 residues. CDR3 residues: CASSPLGGTPGYEQYF. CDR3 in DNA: TGCGCCAGCAGTCCCTTGGGTGGGACCCCGGGCTACGAGCAGTACTTC.

CDR3 nucleotides: TGTGCCAGCAGCTTGGTCCAGGCCTACAATCAGCCCCAGCATTTT. Encoded protein: CASSLVQAYNQPQHF. The rearrangement joins TRBV5-5 to TRBJ1-5; D is unresolved. This CDR3 has 15 amino acids. CDR1 and CDR2 from the germline V gene are SGHKS and YYEKEE (reference sequence). Trimming took 0 bases from V and 3 from J, leaving 10 bases between them.

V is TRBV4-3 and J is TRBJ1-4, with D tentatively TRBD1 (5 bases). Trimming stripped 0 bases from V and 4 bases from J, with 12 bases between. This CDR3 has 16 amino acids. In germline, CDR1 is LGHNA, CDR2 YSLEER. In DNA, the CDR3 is TGCGCCAGCAGCCAAGATATCGAGGGGCTTAATGAAAAACTGTTTTTT. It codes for CASSQDIEGLNEKLFF.

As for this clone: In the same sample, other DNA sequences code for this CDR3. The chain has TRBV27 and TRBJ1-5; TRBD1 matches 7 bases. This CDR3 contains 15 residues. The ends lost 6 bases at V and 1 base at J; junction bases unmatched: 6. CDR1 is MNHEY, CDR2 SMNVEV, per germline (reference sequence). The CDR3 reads CASSLTGASNQPQHF. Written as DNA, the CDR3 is TGTGCCAGCAGCCTTACAGGGGCGAGCAATCAGCCCCAGCATTTT.

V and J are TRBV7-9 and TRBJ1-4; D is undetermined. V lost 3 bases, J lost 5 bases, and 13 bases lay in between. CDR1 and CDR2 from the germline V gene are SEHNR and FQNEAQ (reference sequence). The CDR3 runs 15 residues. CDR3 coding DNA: TGTGCCAGCAGCTTGGCCCCCCTTGGGAATGAAAAACTGTTTTTT. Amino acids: CASSLAPLGNEKLFF.

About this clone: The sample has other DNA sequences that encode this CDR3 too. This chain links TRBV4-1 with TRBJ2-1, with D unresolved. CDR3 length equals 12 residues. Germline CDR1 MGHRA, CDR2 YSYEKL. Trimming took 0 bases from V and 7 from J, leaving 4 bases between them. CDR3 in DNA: TGCGCCAGCAGCCAAGACGGTAATGAGCAGTTCTTC. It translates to CASSQDGNEQFF.

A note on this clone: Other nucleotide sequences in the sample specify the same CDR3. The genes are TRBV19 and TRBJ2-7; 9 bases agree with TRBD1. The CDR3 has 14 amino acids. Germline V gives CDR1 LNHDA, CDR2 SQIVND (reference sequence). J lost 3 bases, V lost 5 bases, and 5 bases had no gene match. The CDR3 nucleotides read TGTGCCAGTAGTCCCGGGACAGGGCTCTACGAGCAGTACTTC. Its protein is CASSPGTGLYEQYF.

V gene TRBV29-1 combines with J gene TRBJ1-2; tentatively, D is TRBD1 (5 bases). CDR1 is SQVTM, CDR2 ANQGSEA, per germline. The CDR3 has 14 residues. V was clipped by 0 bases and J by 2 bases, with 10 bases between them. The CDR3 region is CSVEERTPNYGYTF. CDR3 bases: TGCAGCGTTGAAGAAAGGACACCAAACTATGGCTACACCTTC.

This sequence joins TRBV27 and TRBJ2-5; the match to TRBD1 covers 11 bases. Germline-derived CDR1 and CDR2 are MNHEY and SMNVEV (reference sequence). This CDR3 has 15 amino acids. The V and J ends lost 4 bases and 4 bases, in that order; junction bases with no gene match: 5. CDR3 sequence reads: CASSYSGQGGETQYF. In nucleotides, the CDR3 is TGTGCCAGCAGTTATTCGGGACAGGGGGGAGAGACCCAGTACTTC.

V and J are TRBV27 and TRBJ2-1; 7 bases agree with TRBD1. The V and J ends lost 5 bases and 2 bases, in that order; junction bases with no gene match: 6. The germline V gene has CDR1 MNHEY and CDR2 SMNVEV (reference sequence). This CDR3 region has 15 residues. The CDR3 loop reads CASSPWDSPYNEQFF. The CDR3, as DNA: TGTGCCAGCAGTCCTTGGGACAGTCCCTACAATGAGCAGTTCTTC.

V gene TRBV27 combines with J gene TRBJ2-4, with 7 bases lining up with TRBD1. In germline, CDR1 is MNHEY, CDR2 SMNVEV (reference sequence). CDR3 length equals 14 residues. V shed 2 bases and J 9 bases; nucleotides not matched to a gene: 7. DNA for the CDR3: TGTGCCAGCAGTTTAGGACAGGACAAGGGCATTCAGTACTTC. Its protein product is CASSLGQDKGIQYF.

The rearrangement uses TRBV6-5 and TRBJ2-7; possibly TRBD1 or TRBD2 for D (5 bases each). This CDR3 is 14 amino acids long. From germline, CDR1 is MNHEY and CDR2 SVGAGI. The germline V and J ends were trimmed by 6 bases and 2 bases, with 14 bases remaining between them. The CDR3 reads CASRGFGDPYEQYF. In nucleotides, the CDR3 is TGTGCCAGCAGGGGGTTTGGGGACCCCTACGAGCAGTACTTC.

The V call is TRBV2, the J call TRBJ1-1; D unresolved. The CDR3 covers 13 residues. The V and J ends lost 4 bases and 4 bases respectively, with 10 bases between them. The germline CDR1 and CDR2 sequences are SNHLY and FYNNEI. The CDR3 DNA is TGTGCCAGCAGTGGGATGGGTAGCACTGAAGCTTTCTTT. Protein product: CASSGMGSTEAFF.

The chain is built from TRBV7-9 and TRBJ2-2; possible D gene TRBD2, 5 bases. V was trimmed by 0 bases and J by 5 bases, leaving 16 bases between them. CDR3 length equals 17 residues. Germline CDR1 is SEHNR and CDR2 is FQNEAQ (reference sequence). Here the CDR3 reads CASSLAVGYEGTGELFF. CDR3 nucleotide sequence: TGTGCCAGCAGCTTAGCTGTTGGGTACGAGGGAACCGGGGAGCTGTTTTTT.

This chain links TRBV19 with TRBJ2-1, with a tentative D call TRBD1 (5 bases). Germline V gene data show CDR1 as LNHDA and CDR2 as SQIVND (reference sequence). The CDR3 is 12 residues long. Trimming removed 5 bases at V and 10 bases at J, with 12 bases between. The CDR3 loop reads CASSDGAAEQFF. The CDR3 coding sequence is TGTGCCAGTAGTGATGGGGCCGCGGAGCAGTTCTTC.